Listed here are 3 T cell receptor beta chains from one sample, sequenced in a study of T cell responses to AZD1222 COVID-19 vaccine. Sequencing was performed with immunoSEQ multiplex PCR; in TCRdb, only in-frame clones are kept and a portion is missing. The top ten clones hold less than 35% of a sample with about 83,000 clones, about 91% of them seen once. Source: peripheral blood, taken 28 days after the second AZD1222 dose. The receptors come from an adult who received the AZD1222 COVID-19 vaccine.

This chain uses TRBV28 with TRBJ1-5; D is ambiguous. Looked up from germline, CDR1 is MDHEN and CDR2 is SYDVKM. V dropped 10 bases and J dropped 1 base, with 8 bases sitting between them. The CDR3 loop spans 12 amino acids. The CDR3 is CAISRSNQPQHF. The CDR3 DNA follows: TGTGCCATAAGCAGGAGCAATCAGCCCCAGCATTTT. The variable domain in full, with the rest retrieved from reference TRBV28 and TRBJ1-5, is DVKVTQSSRYLVKRTGEKVFLECVQDMDHENMFWYRQDPGLGLRLIYFSYDVKMKEKGDIPEGYSVSREKKERFSLILESASTNQTSMYLCAISRSNQPQHFGDGTRLSIL.

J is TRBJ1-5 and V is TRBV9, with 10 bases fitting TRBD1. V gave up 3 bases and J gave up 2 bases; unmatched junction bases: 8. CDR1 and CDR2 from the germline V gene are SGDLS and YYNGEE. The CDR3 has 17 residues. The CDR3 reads CASSGRDRGLGNQPQHF. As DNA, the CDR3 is TGTGCCAGCAGCGGGAGGGACAGGGGATTGGGCAATCAGCCCCAGCATTTT. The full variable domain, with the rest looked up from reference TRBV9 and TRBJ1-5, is DSGVTQTPKHLITATGQRVTLRCSPRSGDLSVYWYQQSLDQGLQFLIQYYNGEERAKGNILERFSAQQFPDLHSELNLSSLELGDSALYFCASSGRDRGLGNQPQHFGDGTRLSIL.

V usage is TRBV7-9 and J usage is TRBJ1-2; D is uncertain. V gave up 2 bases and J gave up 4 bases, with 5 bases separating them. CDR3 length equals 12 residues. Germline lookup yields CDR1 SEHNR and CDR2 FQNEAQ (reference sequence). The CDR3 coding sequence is TGTGCCAGCAGCTTAAATCCCTATGGCTACACCTTC. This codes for CASSLNPYGYTF.